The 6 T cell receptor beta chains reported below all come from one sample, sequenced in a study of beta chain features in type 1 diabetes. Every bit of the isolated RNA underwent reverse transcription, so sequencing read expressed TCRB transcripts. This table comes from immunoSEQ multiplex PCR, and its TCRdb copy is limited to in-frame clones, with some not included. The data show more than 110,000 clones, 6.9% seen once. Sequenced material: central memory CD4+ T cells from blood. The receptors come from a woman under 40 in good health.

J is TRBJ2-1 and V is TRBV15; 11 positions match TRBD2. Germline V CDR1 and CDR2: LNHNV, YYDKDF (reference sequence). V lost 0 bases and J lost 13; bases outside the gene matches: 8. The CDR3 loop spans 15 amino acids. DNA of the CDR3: TGTGCCACCAGCAGAGATCAAACTAGCGGGAGCCGCCAGTTCTTC. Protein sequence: CATSRDQTSGSRQFF.

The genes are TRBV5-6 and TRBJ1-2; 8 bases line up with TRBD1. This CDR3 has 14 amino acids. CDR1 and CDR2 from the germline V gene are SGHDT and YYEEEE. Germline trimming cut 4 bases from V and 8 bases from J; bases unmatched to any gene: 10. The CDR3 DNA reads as TGTGCCAGCAGCCGAGGACAGGGTGTAGGGGGCTACACCTTC. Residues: CASSRGQGVGGYTF.

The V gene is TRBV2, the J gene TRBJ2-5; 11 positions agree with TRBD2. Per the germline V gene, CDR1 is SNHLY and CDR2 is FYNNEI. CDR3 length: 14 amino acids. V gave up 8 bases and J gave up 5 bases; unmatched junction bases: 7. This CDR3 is CASLLAGEAETQYF. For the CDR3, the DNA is TGTGCCAGCCTACTAGCGGGAGAGGCGGAGACCCAGTACTTC.

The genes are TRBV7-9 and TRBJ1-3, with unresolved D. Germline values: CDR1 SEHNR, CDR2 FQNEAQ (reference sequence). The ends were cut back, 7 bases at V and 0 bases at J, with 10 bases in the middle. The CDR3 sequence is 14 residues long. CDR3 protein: CASKRQNSGNTIYF. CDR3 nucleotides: TGTGCCAGCAAACGACAAAACTCTGGAAACACCATATATTTT.

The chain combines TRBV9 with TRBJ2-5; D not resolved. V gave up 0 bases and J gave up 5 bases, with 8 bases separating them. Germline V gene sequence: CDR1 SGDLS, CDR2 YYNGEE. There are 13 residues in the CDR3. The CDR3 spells CASSVAVEETQYF. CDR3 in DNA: TGTGCCAGCAGCGTAGCGGTAGAGGAGACCCAGTACTTC.

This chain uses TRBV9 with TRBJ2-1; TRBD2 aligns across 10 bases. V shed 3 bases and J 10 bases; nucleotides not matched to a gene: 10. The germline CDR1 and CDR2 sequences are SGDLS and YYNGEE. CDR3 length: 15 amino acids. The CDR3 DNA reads TGTGCCAGCAGCGAGCTAGCGGGAGTCACGCGGGAGCAGTTCTTC. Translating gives CASSELAGVTREQFF.